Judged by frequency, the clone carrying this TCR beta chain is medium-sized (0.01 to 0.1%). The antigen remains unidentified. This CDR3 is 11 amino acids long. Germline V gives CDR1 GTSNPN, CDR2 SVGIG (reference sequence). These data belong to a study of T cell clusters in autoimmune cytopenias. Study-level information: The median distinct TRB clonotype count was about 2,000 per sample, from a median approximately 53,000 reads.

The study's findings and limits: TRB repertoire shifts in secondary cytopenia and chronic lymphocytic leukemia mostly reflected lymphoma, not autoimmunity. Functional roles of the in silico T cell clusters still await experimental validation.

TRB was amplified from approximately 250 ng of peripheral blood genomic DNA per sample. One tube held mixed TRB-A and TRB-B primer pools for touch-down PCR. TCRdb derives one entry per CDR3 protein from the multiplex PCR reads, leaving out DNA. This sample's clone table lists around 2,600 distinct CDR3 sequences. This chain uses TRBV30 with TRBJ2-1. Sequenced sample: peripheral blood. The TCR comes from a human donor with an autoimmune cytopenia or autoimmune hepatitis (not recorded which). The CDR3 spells CAWSPYNEQFF.